This T cell receptor beta chain derives from a study of PD-L1 blockade in urothelial cancer (dated by TCRdb to about 2017). Concerning the study at large: Therapy was started around 2014 for all patients, and atezolizumab 1,200 mg was administered intravenously every 3 weeks. An exploratory multi-omic analysis was conducted of the somatic, immune and clinical correlates of response to PD-L1 blockade with atezolizumab in urothelial cancer. Pretreatment tumor samples and matched peripheral blood, collected serially before and after atezolizumab treatment, underwent TCR sequencing. Blood samples were analyzed at two time points: 3 weeks after treatment start (second dose) and 6 weeks after treatment start. Durable clinical benefit was defined as a progression-free survival longer than 6 months, and TCR features were additionally tested against progression-free survival and overall survival. Durable clinical benefit was achieved by nine patients but not by the remaining 20. Whole exome sequencing and RNA sequencing of pretreatment tumors were performed alongside TCR sequencing in the same patients. Over 28 patients had pretreatment blood TCR-seq, approximately 24 had at least one posttreatment blood collection, and approximately 24 had tumor TCR-seq. Patients had an ECOG performance status of 0 or 1 and had received between 0 and 3 prior chemotherapy regimens. About 85% of the roughly 30 patients were males with bladder-origin urothelial cancer, and about 65% of the roughly 30 reported a prior smoking history. Blood samples gave median yields of about 140,000 T cells and around 88,000 unique TCRs, along with a median clonality of around 0.08.

Synthetic TCR analog templates were spiked into each PCR so that absolute template abundance could be estimated from read counts. The immunoSEQ assay used bias-controlled V and J gene primers to amplify TCRbeta CDR3 regions from genomic DNA. Sequencing of rearranged TCRbeta segments was performed at approximately 20X coverage. Turning to the authors' computational methods: Sequencing errors were corrected by clustering and CDR3s were annotated against IMGT to assign V, D and J genes. Only productive TCRbeta rearrangements were used in downstream analyses, excluding out-of-frame or stop-codon sequences. Clonality was computed as one minus Shannon entropy normalized by the log of the number of unique productive sequences. Fisher's exact test with Benjamini-Hochberg correction, at a threshold of adjusted p below 0.01, was used to find clones that differed between time points or between blood and tumor. The immuneACCESS repertoire file appears here via TCRdb, limited to in-frame rearrangements. These files lack a portion of the clones; in checked studies, under half of the deficit traces to unresolved V genes, and the cause of the others is not known. V, J and clone size reflect that table, while D and trimming were determined from the DNA. For this sample there are 35,000 to 45,000 clones; 84% appear just once. Jointly, the top ten make up about 10% of the sample.

This clone has a handful of counts. Its antigen remains undetermined. No much larger clone exists at a distance of one base, and base qualities are not known. According to the study, the label for this sample's time point signals: peripheral blood 6 weeks after treatment start. The cohort included 29 patients with locally advanced or metastatic urothelial carcinoma who were treated at Memorial Sloan Kettering on a trial protocol. Peripheral blood mononuclear cells were collected pretreatment and during treatment, with between 1 and 8 total time points obtained per patient. The Qiagen DNeasy Blood extraction kit was used to purify genomic DNA from total PBMCs and from tumor samples. Collected pretreatment and during treatment, PBMCs were isolated and stored as previously described. Points the paper makes about the study in general: Improved progression-free and overall survival was associated with having pretreatment peripheral blood TCR clonality below the median. Because the sample size was small (n ≈ 29) and many exploratory analyses were performed, the results are intended to be hypothesis-generating. Among patients with durable benefit, tumor-associated TCR clones showed greater expansion in peripheral blood 3 weeks after treatment started (n of about 21, p = 0.022).

CDR1 is given as LNHDA and CDR2 as SQIVND, both from the germline V gene (reference sequence). V and J lose 5 bases and 0 bases, and a span of 22 bases separates them. There are 19 amino acids in the CDR3, from cysteine to phenylalanine inclusive. Only CDR3 DNA is held: 57 bases, read in frame from base 1. This chain joins TRBV19 to TRBJ1-4, and the D gene may be TRBD1, 6 bases matching. This clonotype originated in a man aged 35 to 55 with urothelial cancer. The specimen was PBMCs, collected around atezolizumab (anti-PD-L1) treatment. The DNA is as follows: TGTGCCAGTAGTTTCCGGGACACTCGTCTTTCGGCAACTAATGAAAAACTGTTTTTT. This translates into CASSFRDTRLSATNEKLFF.